Reported below is one TCR beta chain. Its target is not known. Regarding time point: approximately 10-day in vitro stimulation with candidate neoantigen peptide 4. An approximately 11-day in vitro culture was run per each of over five reactive peptides. This sample is part of a study of PD-1 blockade in mismatch repair-deficient tumors. Whole-study results and caveats: Three of seven peptides expanded clones, giving 120 to 150 unique blood TCRs.

Sequencing used immunoSEQ multiplex PCR; TCRdb keeps in-frame clones, though not all of them. Of over 14,000 clones listed, 80% to 85% were seen once; the top ten hold more than 20%. The sequencing used cells cultured in vitro, collected from a patient treated with pembrolizumab. This clonotype was sampled from an adult with mismatch repair-deficient cancer.

The CDR3 region has the DNA TGCGCCAGCAGTTTTACCTCTTTGGAGGGTGAGCAGTTCTTC. This sequence encodes CASSFTSLEGEQFF. This chain links TRBV5-1 with TRBJ2-1; possible D gene TRBD2, 6 bases. The CDR3 is made up of 14 amino acids. V lost 5 bases and J 9 bases, leaving 18 bases between the germline ends. Looked up from germline, CDR1 is SGHRS and CDR2 is YFSETQ. Full variable domain (rest looked up from reference TRBV5-1 and TRBJ2-1): KAGVTQTPRYLIKTRGQQVTLSCSPISGHRSVSWYQQTPGQGLQFLFEYFSETQRNKGNFPGRFSGRQFSNSRSEMNVSTLELGDSALYLCASSFTSLEGEQFFGPGTRLTVL.